These T cell receptor beta chains were read from a single sample in a study of T cells in Graves' hyperthyroidism and ophthalmopathy. TCRdb itself ran the multiplex PCR reads through MiXCR, one entry per CDR3 protein. This table has around 800,000 distinct CDR3 sequences, over 35% appearing once. The material sequenced was blood. The source of these receptors is a young man with Graves' hyperthyroidism. The CDR3 runs from the conserved cysteine through the conserved F or W. Each record gives: D gene, J gene, V gene, clone size, CDR3 protein, CDR3 DNA. D genes are given only for firm matches. Clone size is stated in some rows and not others, as once, few, many or a class when expanded.

d_gene: .
j_gene: TRBJ2-5
v_gene: TRBV6-1
abundance: few
CDR3aa: CASMLETQYF
CDR3nt: TGTGCCAGCATGTTGGAGACCCAGTACTTC

d_gene: TRBD2
j_gene: TRBJ2-3
v_gene: TRBV10-3
abundance: .
CDR3aa: CAISETLTGGQYF
CDR3nt: TGTGCCATCAGTGAGACCCTCACGGGGGGGCAGTATTTT

d_gene: .
j_gene: TRBJ2-7
v_gene: TRBV2
abundance: many
CDR3aa: CASEQSSYEQYF
CDR3nt: TGTGCCAGCGAACAGAGCTCCTACGAGCAGTACTTC

d_gene: .
j_gene: TRBJ2-7
v_gene: TRBV10-3
abundance: .
CDR3aa: CASSGGGSPEQYF
CDR3nt: TGTGCCAGCAGTGGGGGAGGATCCCCCGAGCAGTACTTC

d_gene: .
j_gene: TRBJ1-3
v_gene: TRBV7-2
abundance: .
CDR3aa: CASSLWSSGNAIYF
CDR3nt: TGTGCCAGCAGCTTATGGAGCTCTGGAAACGCCATATATTTT

d_gene: .
j_gene: TRBJ2-5
v_gene: TRBV19
abundance: .
CDR3aa: CASSIAQGQETQYF
CDR3nt: TGTGCCAGTAGTATTGCCCAGGGACAAGAGACCCAGTACTTC

d_gene: .
j_gene: TRBJ1-2
v_gene: TRBV7-9
abundance: .
CDR3aa: CASSNGTAYGYTF
CDR3nt: TGTGCCAGCAGCAACGGGACCGCGTATGGCTACACCTTC

d_gene: TRBD1
j_gene: TRBJ1-4
v_gene: TRBV7-9
abundance: many
CDR3aa: CASSLALQGMVTNEKLFF
CDR3nt: TGTGCCAGCAGCTTAGCGCTACAGGGGATGGTAACTAATGAAAAACTGTTTTTT

d_gene: .
j_gene: TRBJ1-1
v_gene: TRBV29-1
abundance: .
CDR3aa: CSVERNDGVVGAEAFF
CDR3nt: TGCAGCGTTGAGAGGAATGACGGCGTGGTGGGGGCTGAAGCTTTCTTT

d_gene: .
j_gene: TRBJ1-2
v_gene: TRBV29-1
abundance: .
CDR3aa: CSARRGDGNRGYTF
CDR3nt: TGCAGCGCCCGACGGGGAGATGGGAATCGTGGCTACACCTTC

d_gene: TRBD2
j_gene: TRBJ2-7
v_gene: TRBV2
abundance: few
CDR3aa: CASSEVSPLAGGPGGEQYF
CDR3nt: TGTGCCAGCAGTGAAGTCTCACCACTAGCGGGGGGGCCTGGCGGTGAGCAGTACTTC

d_gene: .
j_gene: TRBJ2-2
v_gene: TRBV5-1
abundance: .
CDR3aa: CASSLEIRAGELFF
CDR3nt: TGCGCCAGCAGCTTGGAGATAAGGGCCGGGGAGCTGTTTTTT

d_gene: TRBD1
j_gene: TRBJ1-1
v_gene: TRBV7-9
abundance: many
CDR3aa: CASSLWTGGGTEAFF
CDR3nt: TGTGCCAGCAGCTTATGGACAGGGGGAGGGACTGAAGCTTTCTTT

d_gene: TRBD1
j_gene: TRBJ1-1
v_gene: TRBV29-1
abundance: .
CDR3aa: CSNRGTEAFF
CDR3nt: TGCAGCAACAGGGGGACTGAAGCTTTCTTT

d_gene: TRBD1
j_gene: TRBJ1-2
v_gene: TRBV19
abundance: many
CDR3aa: CASTPRTGGSRGYTF
CDR3nt: TGTGCCAGTACCCCTCGGACAGGGGGTTCCAGAGGCTACACCTTC